This entry lists 20 T cell receptor beta chains sequenced from one sample in a study of blood T cell repertoires in COVID-19. The method was immunoSEQ multiplex PCR; TCRdb's version includes in-frame clones alone and lacks a portion of them. Of 150,000 to 200,000 clones listed, around 82% are singletons. The sample was PBMCs or T cells enriched from blood (not recorded which). The receptors stem from a man aged 40-49 years who had recovered from COVID-19.

This sequence joins TRBV5-8 and TRBJ1-3, with 7 positions matching TRBD1. The CDR3 sequence is 16 residues long. The ends lost 1 base at V and 3 bases at J; junction bases unmatched: 7. The germline CDR1 and CDR2 sequences are SGHTS and YDEGEE. As DNA, the CDR3 is TGTGCCAGCAGCTTGTTTCAGGGGGTCGGTGGAAACACCATATATTTT. It specifies CASSLFQGVGGNTIYF. The whole variable domain, remainder taken from reference TRBV5-8 and TRBJ1-3, is EAGVTQSPTHLIKTRGQQATLRCSPISGHTSVYWYQQALGLGLQFLLWYDEGEERNRGNFPPRFSGRQFPNYSSELNVNALELEDSALYLCASSLFQGVGGNTIYFGEGSWLTVV.

The chain uses TRBV5-1 and TRBJ1-1, with TRBD1 identical over 7 bases. The CDR3 is 18 amino acids. Germline V gene data show CDR1 as SGHRS and CDR2 as YFSETQ. V trimming: 4 bases; J trimming: 1 base; junction bases outside the gene matches: 16. CDR3 nucleotide sequence: TGCGCCAGCAGCGCCCGACAGGGTGTGGCGAATTCGAACACTGAAGCTTTCTTT. Translated, it gives CASSARQGVANSNTEAFF.

The J gene is TRBJ2-1, the V gene TRBV9; no definite D call. Trimming left V 4 bases short and J 0 bases short, with 5 bases between. This CDR3 comprises 13 residues. Germline lookup yields CDR1 SGDLS and CDR2 YYNGEE. The DNA of the CDR3 is TGTGCCAGCAGCCCCGGCTCCTACAATGAGCAGTTCTTC. This translates into CASSPGSYNEQFF.

The chain links TRBV7-2 to TRBJ2-1, with TRBD2 matching over 7 bases. The CDR3 spans 16 residues. CDR1 SGHTA and CDR2 FQGNSA come from the germline V gene. V gave up 2 bases and J gave up 2 bases; unmatched junction bases: 6. CDR3 nucleotides: TGTGCCAGCAGCTTAACCCTAGCGGCTGCCTACAATGAGCAGTTCTTC. Its protein is CASSLTLAAAYNEQFF. Filled out from reference TRBV7-2 and TRBJ2-1, the complete variable domain reads GAGVSQSPSNKVTEKGKDVELRCDPISGHTALYWYRQSLGQGLEFLIYFQGNSAPDKSGLPSDRFSAERTGGSVSTLTIQRTQQEDSAVYLCASSLTLAAAYNEQFFGPGTRLTVL.

This rearrangement joins TRBV19 to TRBJ1-1, with a possible D match to TRBD1 (6 bases). Trimming took off 1 base at V and 1 base at J, with 10 bases between the two ends. The CDR3 loop spans 15 amino acids. CDR1 is LNHDA and CDR2 is SQIVND in the germline V gene (reference sequence). DNA of the CDR3: TGTGCCAGTAGTATAGGGACAGTATCGAACACTGAAGCTTTCTTT. The encoded protein is CASSIGTVSNTEAFF. The variable domain in full, with the rest retrieved from reference TRBV19 and TRBJ1-1, is DGGITQSPKYLFRKEGQNVTLSCEQNLNHDAMYWYRQDPGQGLRLIYYSQIVNDFQKGDIAEGYSVSREKKESFPLTVTSAQKNPTAFYLCASSIGTVSNTEAFFGQGTRLTVV.

The chain has TRBV5-4 and TRBJ1-2; TRBD1 matches 9 bases. The CDR3 length is 16 residues. Germline values: CDR1 SGHNT, CDR2 YYREEE (reference sequence). J was trimmed by 6 bases and V by 0 bases; bases with no gene match: 9. CDR3 in DNA: TGTGCCAGCAGCTTGGCACGGGACAGGGTGTTCCATGGCTACACCTTC. Its protein product is CASSLARDRVFHGYTF.

This clone has just a few counts. This chain joins TRBV7-9 and TRBJ1-2; 9 bases match TRBD1. This CDR3 has 14 amino acids. The J segment lost 4 bases and the V segment lost 1 base, leaving 1 base of the junction unmatched. The germline V gene encodes CDR1 SEHNR and CDR2 FQNEAQ (reference sequence). CDR3 residues: CASSLETGGYGYTF. The CDR3 DNA reads as TGTGCCAGCAGCTTAGAGACAGGGGGCTATGGCTACACCTTC.

The V call is TRBV9, the J call TRBJ2-2; possibly TRBD1 for D (5 bases). CDR3 length: 16 residues. CDR1 is SGDLS and CDR2 is YYNGEE in the germline V gene. V was pared by 4 bases and J by 5 bases, with 18 bases between. Here the CDR3 reads CASSSRDSGRTGELFF. In DNA, the CDR3 is TGTGCCAGCAGCTCTCGTGATTCAGGGCGGACCGGGGAGCTGTTTTTT.

This chain links TRBV19 with TRBJ2-1, with 10 bases aligning to TRBD2. The CDR3 has 16 residues. The germline gives CDR1 LNHDA, CDR2 SQIVND (reference sequence). Trimming cost V 7 bases and J 0 bases; bases outside gene matches: 6. CDR3 bases: TGTGCCAGTACAACTAGCGGGATTGGCTCCTACAATGAGCAGTTCTTC. Its translation: CASTTSGIGSYNEQFF. Using reference TRBV19 and TRBJ2-1 for the parts outside the CDR3, the full variable domain is DGGITQSPKYLFRKEGQNVTLSCEQNLNHDAMYWYRQDPGQGLRLIYYSQIVNDFQKGDIAEGYSVSREKKESFPLTVTSAQKNPTAFYLCASTTSGIGSYNEQFFGPGTRLTVL.

The rearrangement uses TRBV7-3 and TRBJ2-3; D call uncertain. The V gene lost 5 bases and the J gene lost 2 bases, with 8 bases spanning the gap. The germline CDR1 and CDR2 sequences are SGHTA and FQGTGA. This CDR3 contains 13 residues. The CDR3 reads CASSPPSTDTQYF. Written as DNA, the CDR3 is TGTGCCAGCAGCCCCCCCTCCACAGATACGCAGTATTTT.

V usage is TRBV5-1 and J usage is TRBJ1-5; D gene unclear. The CDR3 consists of 14 residues. CDR1 is SGHRS, CDR2 YFSETQ, per germline. V shed 4 bases and J shed 2 bases, with 10 bases lying between them. CDR3 DNA: TGCGCCAGCAGCCCCGGTTCGGGCAATCAGCCCCAGCATTTT. Translating gives CASSPGSGNQPQHF.

The rearrangement joins TRBV7-3 to TRBJ1-6, with a weak D call TRBD1 (5 bases). Germline loops: CDR1 SGHTA, CDR2 FQGTGA. CDR3 size: 13 residues. Between the trimmed V and J ends, which lost 5 bases and 9 bases, there was a span of 11 bases. CDR3 nucleotides: TGTGCCAGCAGCCCCCGCGGGACTTCACCCCTCCACTTT. Translated, it gives CASSPRGTSPLHF.

V usage is TRBV19 and J usage is TRBJ1-5; a possible D gene is TRBD1 (5 bases). This CDR3 is 16 amino acids long. The germline V gene encodes CDR1 LNHDA and CDR2 SQIVND (reference sequence). The V end was cut by 8 bases, the J end by 3 bases, with 20 bases between. The CDR3 sequence is CASSLADTRFNQPQHF. The CDR3, as DNA: TGTGCCAGTTCCTTAGCGGACACACGCTTCAATCAGCCCCAGCATTTT.

The rearrangement joins TRBV18 to TRBJ2-5, with D possibly being TRBD2 (6 bases). V lost 3 bases and J lost 5, with 28 bases in between. Germline-derived CDR1 and CDR2 are KGHSH and LQKENI. The CDR3 covers 19 residues. CDR3 coding DNA: TGTGCCAGCTCACCGACCCCCAGGAAGCGCTTCGGGGGACTGGAGACCCAGTACTTC. Its protein product is CASSPTPRKRFGGLETQYF.

The DNA for the CDR3 is TGCGCCAGCAGCCAAGATCGGTCGAGCGGGGGGCCGCTGGGCACAGATACGCAGTATTTT. Protein sequence: CASSQDRSSGGPLGTDTQYF. V gene TRBV4-1 combines with J gene TRBJ2-3, with TRBD2 matching over 9 bases. Germline lookup yields CDR1 MGHRA and CDR2 YSYEKL. The CDR3 covers 20 residues. The V and J ends lost 0 bases and 1 base, in that order; junction bases with no gene match: 14.

V gene TRBV6-5 combines with J gene TRBJ1-3, with D uncertain. Per germline, CDR1 MNHEY and CDR2 SVGAGI. V lost 6 bases and J 0 bases, leaving 12 bases between the germline ends. CDR3 length: 15 amino acids. DNA of the CDR3: TGTGCCAGCAGGGTAACCTCCTACTCTGGAAACACCATATATTTT. This translates into CASRVTSYSGNTIYF.

The rearrangement joins TRBV28 to TRBJ2-7; D might be TRBD2 (6 bases). Germline CDR1 and CDR2: MDHEN and SYDVKM. V was pared by 6 bases and J by 3 bases, with 9 bases between. CDR3 length: 12 amino acids. DNA of the CDR3: TGTGCCAGCAGGCAGGGAGGCTACGAGCAGTACGTC. The encoded protein is CASRQGGYEQYV.

The genes are TRBV10-1 and TRBJ2-3; 11 bases fit TRBD1. The CDR3 is 16 residues long. The germline CDR1 and CDR2 sequences are WNHNN and SYGVQD (reference sequence). The V segment lost 3 bases and the J segment 5 bases; nucleotides outside the gene matches: 7. CDR3 amino acids: CASSETGQGVKDTQYF. CDR3 DNA: TGCGCCAGCAGTGAAACGGGACAGGGGGTGAAAGATACGCAGTATTTT.

This clone was seen more than once but under ten times. The chain recombines TRBV10-1 with TRBJ1-2, with 7 bases lining up with TRBD1. The CDR3 is made up of 15 amino acids. Germline-derived CDR1 and CDR2 are WNHNN and SYGVQD (reference sequence). Trimming at V came to 3 bases and at J to 4 bases, leaving 8 bases not matched to a gene. The CDR3 loop is CASSDPPGQVYGYTF. In DNA form, the CDR3 reads TGCGCCAGCAGTGACCCGCCCGGACAGGTCTATGGCTACACCTTC.

The gene calls are TRBV5-6 and TRBJ2-4, with D uncertain. The CDR3 loop spans 15 amino acids. V lost 4 bases, J lost 1 base, and 12 bases lay in between. Germline V gene sequence: CDR1 SGHDT, CDR2 YYEEEE. The DNA of the CDR3 is TGTGCCAGCAGCCCTCTAAGCGCCGCCAAAAACATTCAGTACTTC. It yields the protein CASSPLSAAKNIQYF.